This section outlines one T cell receptor (beta chain) sequence together with its context. Its antigen remains unknown. This CDR3 comprises 15 residues. The germline gives CDR1 MNHNS, CDR2 SASEGT. J gave up 6 bases and V 5 bases, and 5 bases lay outside the gene matches. The entry originates in a study of cytotoxic CD8 clonotypes in ibrutinib-treated CLL. Study-wide background: Responses: roughly 25 partial, 2 complete; after median approximately 70 months, around 15 stayed remitted, some 12 progressed. Response samples followed a median 12 months of treatment, range 6 to 36. Averaging across samples gave around 260,000 productive templates and roughly 90,000 productive rearrangements. General study findings and limits: Clonotypes that were public were uncommon, and they contracted or stayed stable on treatment.

Assay: immunoSEQ multiplex PCR; the TCRdb copy retains only in-frame clones and omits some. The table records 65,000 to 85,000 clones, roughly 83% of them present only once. The TCR was taken from a human donor with chronic lymphocytic leukemia. Sequenced here: PBMCs, sampled after 24 months of ibrutinib treatment. The J gene is TRBJ1-5, the V gene TRBV6-1, with 12 positions matching TRBD1. The DNA of the CDR3 is TGTGCCAGCAGTTCCGGGACAGGGGGCAGTCAGCCCCAGCATTTT. Translation: CASSSGTGGSQPQHF.